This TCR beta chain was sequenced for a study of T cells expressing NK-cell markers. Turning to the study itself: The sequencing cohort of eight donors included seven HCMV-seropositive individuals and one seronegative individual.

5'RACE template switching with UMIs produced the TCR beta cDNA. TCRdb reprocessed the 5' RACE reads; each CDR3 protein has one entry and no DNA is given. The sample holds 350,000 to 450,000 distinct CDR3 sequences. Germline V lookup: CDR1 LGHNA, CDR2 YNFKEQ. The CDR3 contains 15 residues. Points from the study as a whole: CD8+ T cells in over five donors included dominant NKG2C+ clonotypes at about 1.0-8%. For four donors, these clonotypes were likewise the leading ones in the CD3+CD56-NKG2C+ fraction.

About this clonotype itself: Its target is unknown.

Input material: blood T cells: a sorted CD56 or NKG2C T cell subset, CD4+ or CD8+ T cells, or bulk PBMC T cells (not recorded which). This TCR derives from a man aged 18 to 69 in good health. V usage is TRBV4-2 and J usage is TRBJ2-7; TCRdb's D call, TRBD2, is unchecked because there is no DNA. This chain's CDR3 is CASSRKLAGGLEQYF.